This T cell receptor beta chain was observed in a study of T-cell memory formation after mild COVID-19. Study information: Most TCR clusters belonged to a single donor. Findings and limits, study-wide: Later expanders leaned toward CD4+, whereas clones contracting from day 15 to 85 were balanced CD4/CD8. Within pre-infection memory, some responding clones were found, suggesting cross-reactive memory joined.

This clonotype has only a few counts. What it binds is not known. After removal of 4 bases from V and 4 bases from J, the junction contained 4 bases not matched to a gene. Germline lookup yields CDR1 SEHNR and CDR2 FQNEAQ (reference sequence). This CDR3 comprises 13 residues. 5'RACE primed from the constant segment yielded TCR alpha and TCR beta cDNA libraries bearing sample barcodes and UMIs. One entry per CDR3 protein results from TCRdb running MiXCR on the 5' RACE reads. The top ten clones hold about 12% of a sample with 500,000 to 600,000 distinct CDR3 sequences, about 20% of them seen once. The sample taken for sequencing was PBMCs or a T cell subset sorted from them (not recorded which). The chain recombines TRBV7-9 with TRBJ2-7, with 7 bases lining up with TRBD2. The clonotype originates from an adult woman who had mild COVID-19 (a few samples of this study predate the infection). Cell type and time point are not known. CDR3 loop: CASSWGGEYEQYF. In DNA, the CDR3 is TGTGCCAGCAGCTGGGGAGGGGAATACGAGCAGTACTTC.